The text below deals with one T cell receptor (beta chain). Trimming cost V 3 bases and J 7 bases, with 13 bases left between them. CDR1 and CDR2 from the germline V gene are LGHDT and YNNKEL (reference sequence). This CDR3 is built from 15 residues. This record belongs to a study of blood T cells in healthy people across ages. For the second PCR, which ran for 7 to 11 cycles, a sample-barcoded 5' primer and a J-beta primer mix were used. TCRdb analysed the 5' RACE reads with MiXCR anew, one entry per CDR3 protein. Of roughly 680,000 distinct CDR3 sequences listed, roughly 50% are singletons. This chain uses TRBV3-1 with TRBJ1-6, with TRBD1 as a possible D gene (6 bases). This receptor was identified in a woman aged 55-70 years in good health. Sequencing was carried out using blood. The CDR3 loop is CASSHIDRSNSPLHF. Written as DNA, the CDR3 is TGTGCCAGCAGCCATATTGACAGGTCCAATTCACCCCTCCACTTT. Supplemented by reference TRBV3-1 and TRBJ1-6, the full variable domain reads DTAVSQTPKYLVTQMGNDKSIKCEQNLGHDTMYWYKQDSKKFLKIMFSYNNKELIINETVPNRFSPKSPDKAHLNLHINSLELGDSAVYFCASSHIDRSNSPLHFGNGTRLTVT.